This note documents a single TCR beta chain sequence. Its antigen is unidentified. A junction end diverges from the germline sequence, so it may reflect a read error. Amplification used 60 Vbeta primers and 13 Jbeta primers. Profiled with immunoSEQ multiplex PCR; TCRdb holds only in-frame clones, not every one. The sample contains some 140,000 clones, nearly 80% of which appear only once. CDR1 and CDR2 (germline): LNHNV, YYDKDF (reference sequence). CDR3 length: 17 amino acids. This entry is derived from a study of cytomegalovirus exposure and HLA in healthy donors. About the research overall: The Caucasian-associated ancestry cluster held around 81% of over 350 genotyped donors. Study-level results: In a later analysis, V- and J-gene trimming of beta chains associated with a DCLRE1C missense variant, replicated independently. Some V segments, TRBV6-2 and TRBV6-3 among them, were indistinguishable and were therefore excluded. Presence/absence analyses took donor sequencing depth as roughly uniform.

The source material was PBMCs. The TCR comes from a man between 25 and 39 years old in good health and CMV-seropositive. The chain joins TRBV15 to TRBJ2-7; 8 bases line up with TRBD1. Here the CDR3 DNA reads TGTGCCACCAACAGAGATGTATACGGGACAGGATCCTACGAGCAGTACTTC. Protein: CATNRDVYGTGSYEQYF.